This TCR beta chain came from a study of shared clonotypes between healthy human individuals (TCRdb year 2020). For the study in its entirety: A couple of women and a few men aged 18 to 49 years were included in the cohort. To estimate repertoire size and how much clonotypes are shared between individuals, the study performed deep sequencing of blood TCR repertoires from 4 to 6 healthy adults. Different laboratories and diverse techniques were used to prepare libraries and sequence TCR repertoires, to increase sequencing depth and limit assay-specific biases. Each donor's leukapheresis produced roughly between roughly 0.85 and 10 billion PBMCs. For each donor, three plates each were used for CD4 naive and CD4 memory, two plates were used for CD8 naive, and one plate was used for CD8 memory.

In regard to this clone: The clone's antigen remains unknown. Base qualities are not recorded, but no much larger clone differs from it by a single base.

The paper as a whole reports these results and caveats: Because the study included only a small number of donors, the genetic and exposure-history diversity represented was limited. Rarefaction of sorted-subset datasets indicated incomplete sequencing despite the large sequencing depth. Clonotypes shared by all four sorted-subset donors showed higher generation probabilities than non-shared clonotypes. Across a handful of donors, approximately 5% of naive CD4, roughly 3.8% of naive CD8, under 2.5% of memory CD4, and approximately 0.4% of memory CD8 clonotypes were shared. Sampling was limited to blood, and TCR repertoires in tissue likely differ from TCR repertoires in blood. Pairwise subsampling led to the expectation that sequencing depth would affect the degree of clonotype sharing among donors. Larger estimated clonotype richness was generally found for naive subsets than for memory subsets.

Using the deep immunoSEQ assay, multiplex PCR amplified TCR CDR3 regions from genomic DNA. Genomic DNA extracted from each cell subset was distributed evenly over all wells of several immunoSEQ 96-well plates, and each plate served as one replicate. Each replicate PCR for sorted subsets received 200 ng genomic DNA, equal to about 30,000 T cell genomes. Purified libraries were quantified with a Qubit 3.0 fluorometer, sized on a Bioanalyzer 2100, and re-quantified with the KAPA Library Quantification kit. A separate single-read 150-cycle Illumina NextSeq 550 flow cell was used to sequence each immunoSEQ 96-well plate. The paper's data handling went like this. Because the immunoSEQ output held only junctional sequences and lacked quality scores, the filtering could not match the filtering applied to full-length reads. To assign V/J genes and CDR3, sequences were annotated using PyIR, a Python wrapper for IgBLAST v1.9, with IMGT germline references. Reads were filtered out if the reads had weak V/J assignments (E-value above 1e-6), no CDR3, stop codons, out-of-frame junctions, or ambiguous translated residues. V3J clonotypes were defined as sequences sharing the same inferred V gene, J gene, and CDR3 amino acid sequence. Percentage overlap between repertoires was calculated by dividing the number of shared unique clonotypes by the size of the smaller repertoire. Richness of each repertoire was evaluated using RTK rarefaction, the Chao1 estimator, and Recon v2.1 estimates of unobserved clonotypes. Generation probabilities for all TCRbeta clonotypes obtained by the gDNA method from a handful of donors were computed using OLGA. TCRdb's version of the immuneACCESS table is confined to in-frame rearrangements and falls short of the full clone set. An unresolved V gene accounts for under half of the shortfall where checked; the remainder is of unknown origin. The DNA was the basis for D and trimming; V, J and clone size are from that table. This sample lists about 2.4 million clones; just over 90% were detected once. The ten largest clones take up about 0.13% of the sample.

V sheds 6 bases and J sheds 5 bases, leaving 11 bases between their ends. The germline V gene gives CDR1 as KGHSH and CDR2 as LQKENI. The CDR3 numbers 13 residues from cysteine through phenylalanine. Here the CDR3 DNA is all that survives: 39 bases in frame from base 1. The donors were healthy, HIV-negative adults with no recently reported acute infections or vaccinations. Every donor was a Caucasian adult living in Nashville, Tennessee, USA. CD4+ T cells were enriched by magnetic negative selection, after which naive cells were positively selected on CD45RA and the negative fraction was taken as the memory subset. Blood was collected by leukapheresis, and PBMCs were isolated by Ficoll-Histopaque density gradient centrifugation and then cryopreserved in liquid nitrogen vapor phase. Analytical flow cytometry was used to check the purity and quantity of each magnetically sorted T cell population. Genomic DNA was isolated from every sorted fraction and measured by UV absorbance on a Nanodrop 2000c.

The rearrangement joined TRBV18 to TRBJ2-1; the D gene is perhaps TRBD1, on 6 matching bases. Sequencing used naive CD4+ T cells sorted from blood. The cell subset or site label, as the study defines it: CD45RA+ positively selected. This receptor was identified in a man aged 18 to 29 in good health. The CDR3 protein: CASSQDSHNEQFF. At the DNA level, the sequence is TGTGCCAGCTCGCAGGACAGCCACAATGAGCAGTTCTTC.